The source of this T cell receptor (beta chain) is a study of preoperative IRX-2 immunotherapy in early breast cancer. The CDR3 length is 12 residues. Trimming removed 5 bases from V and 7 bases from J, with 9 bases in between. CDR1 and CDR2 (germline): SNHLY, FYNNEI. Generated by immunoSEQ multiplex PCR, the TCRdb table keeps only in-frame clones and is missing some. The table lists about 67,000 clones, approximately 94% of them singletons, with around 1.7% in the top ten. This sample's treatment: preoperative locoregional IRX-2 cytokine immunotherapy. Patients received preoperative, locoregional IRX-2 cytokine immunotherapy in a phase Ib study.

The sequence came from a human donor with breast cancer. Sampling was conducted from a patient treated with IRX-2 immunotherapy. The V and J genes are TRBV2 and TRBJ1-5; tentative D call: TRBD1 (6 bases). The CDR3 region has the DNA TGTGCCAGCAGTACAGGGTTCCAGCCCCAGCATTTT. This sequence encodes CASSTGFQPQHF.